A single sample gave rise to the 14 T cell receptor beta chains below, sequenced in a study of control samples from healthy donors and cancer patients. The assay was immunoSEQ multiplex PCR, and TCRdb's table has in-frame clones only and misses some. The table lists fewer than 150,000 clones, approximately 90% of them singletons. The sequencing sample was made of blood. The receptor source for this set is a man younger than 35 in good health.

The chain couples TRBV29-1 to TRBJ1-1, with D tentatively TRBD1 (5 bases). Between the trimmed V and J ends, which lost 8 bases and 4 bases, there was a span of 17 bases. CDR3 length: 13 amino acids. Germline loops: CDR1 SQVTM, CDR2 ANQGSEA. The CDR3 here is CSHWGGGSTEAFF. CDR3 bases: TGCAGCCACTGGGGGGGTGGGTCCACTGAAGCTTTCTTT. Drawing the rest from reference TRBV29-1 and TRBJ1-1, the complete variable domain is SAVISQKPSRDICQRGTSLTIQCQVDSQVTMMFWYRQQPGQSLTLIATANQGSEATYESGFVIDKFPISRPNLTFSTLTVSNMSPEDSSIYLCSHWGGGSTEAFFGQGTRLTVV.

V usage is TRBV25-1 and J usage is TRBJ2-5; D is ambiguous. This CDR3 is 10 amino acids long. V lost 7 bases and J lost 4, with 4 bases in between. CDR1 is MGHDK and CDR2 is SYGVNS in the germline V gene. DNA for the CDR3: TGTGCCAGCAAGAGAGAGACCCAGTACTTC. It specifies CASKRETQYF.

The V gene is TRBV3-1 (or the pseudogene TRBV3-2), the J gene TRBJ2-7; 10 bases map to TRBD1. The V and J ends lost 4 bases and 5 bases, in that order; junction bases with no gene match: 11. Germline CDR1 and CDR2: LGHDT and YNNKEL (reference sequence). The length of the CDR3 is 16 residues. Written as DNA, the CDR3 is TGTGCCAGCAGCCTCCTAGGGGGGACAGGGGCGCACGAGCAGTACTTC. It specifies CASSLLGGTGAHEQYF.

The chain recombines TRBV19 with TRBJ2-1; 7 bases agree with TRBD1. The CDR3 loop spans 15 amino acids. V was clipped by 5 bases and J by 8 bases; unmatched bases: 12. Germline V gives CDR1 LNHDA, CDR2 SQIVND (reference sequence). CDR3 residues: CASSDRGHTGDEQFF. Here the CDR3 DNA reads TGTGCCAGTAGTGATAGGGGGCATACAGGGGATGAGCAGTTCTTC.

CDR3: CATSDLGLEGGTGELFF. The CDR3 DNA follows: TGTGCCACCAGTGATTTGGGGCTTGAAGGTGGTACCGGGGAGCTGTTTTTT. The gene calls are TRBV24-1 and TRBJ2-2; D is unresolved. The CDR3 spans 17 residues. Germline V CDR1 and CDR2: KGHDR, SFDVKD. V gave up 0 bases and J gave up 5 bases, with 15 bases separating them.

CDR3 sequence (DNA): TGCAGCGTTCGAGGGGGGGATTCGACTAATGAAAAACTGTTTTTT. It yields the protein CSVRGGDSTNEKLFF. The chain recombines TRBV29-1 with TRBJ1-4; a possible D gene is TRBD1 (6 bases). V shed 5 bases and J shed 2 bases, with 15 bases lying between them. The CDR3 loop spans 15 amino acids. The V gene's germline CDR1 is SQVTM and CDR2 ANQGSEA.

This chain links TRBV12-3 or TRBV12-4 with TRBJ1-3, with unresolved D. This CDR3 comprises 11 residues. Trimming left V 11 bases short and J 4 bases short, with 9 bases between. The CDR3 is CAGRSGNTIYF. The CDR3, as DNA: TGTGCCGGGCGATCCGGAAACACCATATATTTT.

Written as DNA, the CDR3 is TGTGCCAGTAGTATTTCATCTAGCCAGGTCTACGAGCAGTACTTC. Its translation: CASSISSSQVYEQYF. V is TRBV19 and J is TRBJ2-7; a possible D gene is TRBD2 (5 bases). Per germline, CDR1 LNHDA and CDR2 SQIVND (reference sequence). This CDR3 has 15 amino acids. V was pared by 3 bases and J by 3 bases, with 15 bases between.

The chain combines TRBV6-2 or TRBV6-3 with TRBJ2-3; D is uncertain. CDR3 length: 14 residues. From germline, CDR1 is MNHEY and CDR2 SVGEGT. Trimming took off 0 bases at V and 6 bases at J, with 10 bases between the two ends. For the CDR3, the DNA is TGTGCCAGCAGTTACTCTACCCTCTCGGATACGCAGTATTTT. Translating it yields CASSYSTLSDTQYF.

This chain uses TRBV30 with TRBJ2-1, with D perhaps matching TRBD2 (5 bases). Trimming took off 1 base at V and 0 bases at J, with 10 bases between the two ends. This CDR3 has 15 amino acids. The germline gives CDR1 GTSNPN, CDR2 SVGIG (reference sequence). The CDR3 region is CAWSGTRSSYNEQFF. CDR3 nucleotide sequence: TGTGCCTGGAGTGGGACTCGGAGCTCCTACAATGAGCAGTTCTTC.

V usage is TRBV6-5 and J usage is TRBJ1-2; 8 positions match TRBD1. Unmatched junction bases numbered 4, after V lost 2 bases and J lost 2 bases. Germline V gene sequence: CDR1 MNHEY, CDR2 SVGAGI. The CDR3 consists of 15 residues. Here the CDR3 reads CASSYGQGANYGYTF. Here the CDR3 DNA reads TGTGCCAGCAGTTACGGCCAGGGGGCGAACTATGGCTACACCTTC.

The chain joins TRBV25-1 to TRBJ1-6; D is ambiguous. The germline V gene encodes CDR1 MGHDK and CDR2 SYGVNS. V was pared by 1 base and J by 9 bases, with 10 bases between. The CDR3 has 14 residues. The CDR3 sequence: CASSESGFGSPLHF. CDR3 nucleotides: TGTGCCAGCAGTGAATCTGGCTTCGGTTCACCCCTCCACTTT.

The rearrangement joins TRBV4-2 to TRBJ2-3; D may correspond to TRBD1 or TRBD2 (5 bases each). The V and J ends lost 0 bases and 0 bases respectively, with 7 bases between them. CDR1 and CDR2 from the germline V gene are LGHNA and YNFKEQ. The CDR3 is made up of 15 amino acids. The CDR3 protein is CASSQEGVSTDTQYF. As DNA, the CDR3 is TGTGCCAGCAGCCAAGAGGGGGTTAGCACAGATACGCAGTATTTT.

This clone occurred once. This chain connects TRBV6-2 or TRBV6-3 to TRBJ2-7; D not certain. The CDR3 is 16 amino acids. V dropped 0 bases and J dropped 3 bases, with 15 bases sitting between them. CDR1 is MNHEY and CDR2 is SVGEGT in the germline V gene. The CDR3 is CASSYSRTSKGYEQYF. DNA for the CDR3: TGTGCCAGCAGTTACTCCCGGACGTCCAAGGGCTACGAGCAGTACTTC.